These T cell receptor beta chains were read from a single sample in a study of beta chain features in type 1 diabetes. Here immunoSEQ multiplex PCR was the method, and the copy in TCRdb shows in-frame clones only, minus some. The table lists almost 250,000 clones, approximately 14% of them singletons. Sequences were obtained from naive CD4+ T cells from blood. These TCRs come from a woman between 40 and 55 years old in good health. CDR3s include the opening cysteine and the closing phenylalanine or tryptophan. D genes are given only for firm matches. Clone size, where shown, is once, few, many, or a class for clones that have expanded.

TRBJ2-2,TRBV9,-,TRBD2,CASSSSGWTDTGELFF,TGTGCCAGCAGCTCTAGCGGGTGGACAGACACCGGGGAGCTGTTTTTT
TRBJ2-2,TRBV25-1,few,-,CASSTGGRVTGELFF,TGTGCCAGCAGCACCGGGGGTAGGGTGACCGGGGAGCTGTTTTTT
TRBJ1-2,TRBV7-2,-,TRBD1,CASRLQGAWGYTF,TGTGCCAGCAGGTTACAGGGGGCATGGGGCTACACCTTC
TRBJ1-5,TRBV7-2,-,TRBD1,CASSDRGGQPQHF,TGTGCCAGCAGCGACAGGGGCGGTCAGCCCCAGCATTTT
TRBJ1-2,TRBV5-1,-,TRBD1,CASTPDRGTDGYTF,TGCGCCAGCACACCGGACAGGGGGACGGATGGCTACACCTTC
TRBJ1-5,TRBV19,few,-,CASTFESRGNQPQHF,TGTGCCAGTACCTTCGAGAGTAGAGGCAATCAGCCCCAGCATTTT
TRBJ2-4,TRBV19,few,-,CASSIMEASNIQYF,TGTGCCAGTAGTATAATGGAGGCGTCAAACATTCAGTACTTC
TRBJ2-3,TRBV29-1,-,-,CSVGQRATDTQYF,TGCAGCGTTGGACAGCGGGCCACAGATACGCAGTATTTT
TRBJ1-1,TRBV2,few,TRBD1,CASRQPDRVAFF,TGTGCCAGCAGGCAACCAGACAGGGTGGCTTTCTTT
TRBJ1-1,TRBV11-2,few,-,CASSLGAGNTEAFF,TGTGCCAGCAGCTTAGGGGCCGGGAACACTGAAGCTTTCTTT
TRBJ2-5,TRBV6-1,few,-,CASSDQTGQETQYF,TGTGCCAGCAGTGACCAAACAGGCCAAGAGACCCAGTACTTC
TRBJ2-7,TRBV7-2,-,-,CASSLVSGRLGYEQYF,TGTGCCAGCAGCTTAGTGTCAGGGCGACTAGGCTACGAGCAGTACTTC
TRBJ1-3,TRBV9,few,-,CASSRQSSGNTIYF,TGTGCCAGCAGCCGACAGAGCTCTGGAAACACCATATATTTT
TRBJ2-1,TRBV7-7,few,-,CASSLVGGNEQFF,TGTGCTAGCAGCTTAGTCGGCGGCAATGAGCAGTTCTTC
TRBJ2-3,TRBV5-1,-,TRBD2,CASSSPSGGGGDTQYF,TGCGCCAGCAGCTCCCCTAGCGGGGGCGGGGGAGATACGCAGTATTTT
TRBJ2-5,TRBV5-4,-,-,CASRSAGQETQYF,TGTGCCAGCAGGTCTGCGGGCCAAGAGACCCAGTACTTC
TRBJ1-3,TRBV4-3,-,-,CASSQEGGGSSSGNTIYF,TGCGCCAGCAGCCAAGAGGGAGGTGGTTCCAGCTCTGGAAACACCATATATTTT
TRBJ1-1,TRBV15,-,-,CATSRDPIRGNTEAFF,TGTGCCACCAGCAGAGACCCGATCAGGGGAAACACTGAAGCTTTCTTT
TRBJ2-1,TRBV7-9,few,-,CASSLRLDRYNEQFF,TGTGCCAGCAGCTTGCGGCTAGACCGCTACAATGAGCAGTTCTTC
TRBJ1-2,TRBV12-5,few,TRBD1,CASGLTHGTVYGYTF,TGTGCTAGTGGTTTGACTCATGGGACAGTCTATGGCTACACCTTC
TRBJ2-1,TRBV18,few,TRBD2,CASSPLKRGPEHEQFF,TGTGCCAGCTCACCTCTAAAGCGGGGGCCGGAACATGAGCAGTTCTTC
TRBJ2-1,TRBV19,few,-,CASSIGTVGLRAEQFF,TGTGCCAGTAGTATAGGCACCGTAGGACTTAGGGCTGAGCAGTTCTTC
TRBJ2-5,TRBV13,few,-,CASSLGGGTKQETQYF,TGTGCCAGCAGCTTAGGCGGCGGTACTAAACAAGAGACCCAGTACTTC
TRBJ2-5,TRBV6-1,-,-,CASSEGVAVQETQYF,TGTGCCAGCAGTGAAGGGGTGGCGGTCCAAGAGACCCAGTACTTC
TRBJ2-5,TRBV7-6,few,-,CASSLLAGGPGETQYF,TGTGCCAGCAGCCTATTAGCCGGGGGGCCGGGAGAGACCCAGTACTTC
TRBJ1-2,TRBV4-3,-,-,CASSQVGGYTF,TGCGCCAGCAGCCAAGTCGGGGGCTACACCTTC
TRBJ2-3,TRBV25-1,few,-,CASKGPGGAADTQYF,TGTGCCAGCAAGGGCCCTGGGGGGGCCGCCGATACGCAGTATTTT
TRBJ2-1,TRBV27,once,TRBD2,CASSFGGAGGFTYNEQFF,TGTGCCAGCAGTTTTGGAGGAGCGGGGGGGTTCACCTACAATGAGCAGTTCTTC